This entry features one T cell receptor (beta chain) sequence. The antigen remains unidentified. These data originate in a study of T cells in Graves' hyperthyroidism and ophthalmopathy. Study-level points and caveats: Ophthalmopathy got predicted by the model a median about six months before its onset. Most clonotypes expanded in the thyroid (above 0.001) were also present in blood.

The V end lost 2 bases, the J end lost 4 bases, and 12 bases lay between the germline ends. The CDR3 has 14 amino acids. In germline, CDR1 is DFQATT, CDR2 SNEGSKA (reference sequence). The TCR beta CDR3 regions underwent amplification using RNA transcripts as the source. During a first-round RT-PCR of the TCR CDR3, the HTBI primer set was used. TCRdb reanalysed the multiplex PCR reads using MiXCR and keeps one entry per CDR3 protein. Of 540,000 or so distinct CDR3 sequences in the sample, around 16% were seen once. Sample: blood. V is TRBV20-1 and J is TRBJ1-3, with D possibly being TRBD1 (5 bases). This receptor was obtained from a woman in her 30s with Graves' hyperthyroidism. The CDR3 protein is CSARNGGRGNTIYF. CDR3 coding DNA: TGCAGTGCTAGAAATGGGGGACGAGGAAACACCATATATTTT.